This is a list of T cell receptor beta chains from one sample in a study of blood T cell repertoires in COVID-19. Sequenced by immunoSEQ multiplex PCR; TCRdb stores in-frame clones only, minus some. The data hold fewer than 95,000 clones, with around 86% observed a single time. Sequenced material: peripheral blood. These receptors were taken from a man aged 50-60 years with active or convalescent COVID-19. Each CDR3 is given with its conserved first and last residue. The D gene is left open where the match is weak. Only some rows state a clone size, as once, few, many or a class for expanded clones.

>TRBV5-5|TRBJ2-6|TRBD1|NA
CASSVTGASGANVLTF
TGTGCCAGCAGCGTGACAGGGGCGTCCGGGGCCAACGTCCTGACTTTC
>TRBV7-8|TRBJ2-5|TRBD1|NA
CASSYPRDRAIETQYF
TGTGCCAGCAGCTACCCCCGGGACAGGGCGATCGAGACCCAGTACTTC
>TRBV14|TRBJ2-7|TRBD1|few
CASSYRTGSHEQYF
TGTGCCAGCAGTTACCGGACAGGGAGCCACGAGCAGTACTTC
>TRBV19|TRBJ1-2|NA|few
CASSIKKTFNLEGIYYGYTF
TGTGCCAGTAGTATAAAGAAGACATTCAACCTGGAGGGAATCTACTATGGCTACACCTTC
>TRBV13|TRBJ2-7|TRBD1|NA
CASSLVQGQGEQYF
TGTGCCAGCAGCTTAGTACAGGGGCAAGGCGAGCAGTACTTC
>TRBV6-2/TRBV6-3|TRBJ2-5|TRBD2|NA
CASSPGLAGGPTETQYF
TGTGCCAGCAGTCCAGGACTAGCGGGGGGGCCTACAGAGACCCAGTACTTC
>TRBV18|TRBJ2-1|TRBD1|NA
CASSDDRGGRNEQFF
TGTGCCAGCTCGGATGACAGGGGTGGTAGAAATGAGCAGTTCTTC
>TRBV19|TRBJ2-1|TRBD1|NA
CASTETTGPYNEQFF
TGTGCCAGTACCGAGACGACAGGGCCCTACAATGAGCAGTTCTTC
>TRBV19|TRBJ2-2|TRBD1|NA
CAILSRQGDTGELFF
TGTGCCATTCTGTCTCGACAGGGAGACACCGGGGAGCTGTTTTTT
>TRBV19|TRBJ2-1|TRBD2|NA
CASSILSSGSNEQFF
TGTGCCAGTAGTATTCTGTCTAGCGGGAGCAATGAGCAGTTCTTC
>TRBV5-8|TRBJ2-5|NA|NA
CASTVPGTRVGSQYF
TGTGCCAGCACCGTACCCGGGACACGGGTAGGGTCCCAGTACTTC
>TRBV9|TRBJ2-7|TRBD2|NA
CASSPRLAGYYEQYF
TGTGCCAGCAGCCCTCGGCTAGCGGGATACTACGAGCAGTACTTC
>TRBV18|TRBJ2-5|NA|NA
CASSPLGAGETQYF
TGTGCCAGCTCCCCTTTAGGAGCGGGAGAGACCCAGTACTTC
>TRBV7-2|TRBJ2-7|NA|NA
CASSRGTYEQYF
TGTGCCAGCAGCCGAGGAACCTACGAGCAGTACTTC
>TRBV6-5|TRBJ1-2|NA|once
CASSYSETVGYGYTF
TGTGCCAGCAGTTACTCCGAGACAGTCGGCTATGGCTACACCTTC
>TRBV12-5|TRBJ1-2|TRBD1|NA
CASGLVQGPNYGYTF
TGTGCTAGTGGTTTGGTACAGGGGCCTAACTATGGCTACACCTTC
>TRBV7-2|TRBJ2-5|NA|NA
CASSSSGNQETQYF
TGTGCCAGCAGCTCCTCCGGGAACCAAGAGACCCAGTACTTC
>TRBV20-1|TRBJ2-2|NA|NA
CSARGVGELFF
TGCAGTGCTAGGGGCGTCGGGGAGCTGTTTTTT
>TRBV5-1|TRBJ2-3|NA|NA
CASSSSSGVADTQYF
TGCGCCAGCAGCTCAAGTTCAGGGGTGGCAGATACGCAGTATTTT
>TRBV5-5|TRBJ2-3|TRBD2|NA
CASSWEGLGSDTQYF
TGTGCCAGCAGCTGGGAGGGACTAGGGTCAGATACGCAGTATTTT
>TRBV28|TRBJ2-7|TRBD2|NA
CASSSPGTSGSSYEQYF
TGTGCCAGCAGTTCTCCGGGGACTAGCGGTAGCTCCTACGAGCAGTACTTC
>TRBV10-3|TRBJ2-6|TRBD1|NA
CAISGQGSSGANVLTF
TGTGCCATCAGCGGACAGGGGAGTTCTGGGGCCAACGTCCTGACTTTC
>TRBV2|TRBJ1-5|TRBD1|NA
CASERTGYDNQPQHF
TGTGCCAGCGAGAGGACAGGGTACGACAATCAGCCCCAGCATTTT
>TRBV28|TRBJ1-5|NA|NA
CASSSPRGFGNQPQHF
TGTGCCAGCAGTTCCCCCAGGGGATTTGGCAATCAGCCCCAGCATTTT
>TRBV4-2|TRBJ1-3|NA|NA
CASSRGLQSNTIYF
TGTGCCAGCAGCCGAGGCCTGCAATCTAACACCATATATTTT
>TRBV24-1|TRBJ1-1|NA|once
CATSASGQKNTEAFF
TGTGCCACCAGTGCATCCGGACAGAAGAACACTGAAGCTTTCTTT
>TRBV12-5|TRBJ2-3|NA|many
CASGLVQGPLGTQYF
TGTGCTAGTGGTTTGGTTCAGGGGCCACTAGGCACGCAGTATTTT
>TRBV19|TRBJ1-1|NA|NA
CASRNREAFF
TGTGCCAGTAGGAACAGGGAAGCTTTCTTT